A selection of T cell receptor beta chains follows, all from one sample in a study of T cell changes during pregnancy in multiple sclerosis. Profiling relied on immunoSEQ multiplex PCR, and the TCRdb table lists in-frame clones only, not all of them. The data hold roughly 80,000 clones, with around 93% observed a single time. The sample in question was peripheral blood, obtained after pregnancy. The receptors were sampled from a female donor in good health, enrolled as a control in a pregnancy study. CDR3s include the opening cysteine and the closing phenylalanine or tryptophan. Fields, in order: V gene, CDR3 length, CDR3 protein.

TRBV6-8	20	CASSPYGRSLRASYNSPLHF
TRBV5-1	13	CASSWGQTTEAFF
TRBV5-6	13	CASSLREYNEQFF
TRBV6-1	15	CASSILRQGNGELFF
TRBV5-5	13	CASSARDFNEQFF
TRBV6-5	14	CASSPDRRNEKLFF
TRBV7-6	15	CASSLFSLNRETQYF
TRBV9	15	CASSVGQGFNQPQHF
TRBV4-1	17	CASSLHQGQGVNQPQHF
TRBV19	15	CASSSRRGRNEKLFF
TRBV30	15	CAWNPTAANTGELFF
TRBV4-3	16	CASSQEERFSYNEQFF
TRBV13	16	CASSLGGQGGPYEQYF
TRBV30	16	CAWRGGEQGQGQPQHF
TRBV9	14	CASGDRGRNYGYTF
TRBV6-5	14	CAKPRRTGIVWAFF
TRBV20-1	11	CSARSLETQYF
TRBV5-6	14	CASGRTGAGSPLHF
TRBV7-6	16	CASSLMSTSVVTEAFF
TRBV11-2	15	CASSLVAGGRDGYTF
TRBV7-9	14	CASSFDRVTEKLFF
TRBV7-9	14	CASSGLEANYGYTF
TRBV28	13	CASSLYSGNEQFF
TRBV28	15	CASRPAGASTGELFF
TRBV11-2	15	CASSIGDRDNQPQHF
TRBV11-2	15	CASSLYAGVRETQYF
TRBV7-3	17	CASSLSSRETGTDTQYF
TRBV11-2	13	CASSPIMRNTQYF
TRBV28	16	CASSLRSVRGSTEAFF
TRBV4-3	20	CASSQNPGTSGGGRGGELFF
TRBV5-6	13	CASSLHGGQPQHF
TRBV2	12	CASSAETFPQYF
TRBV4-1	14	CASSPGDRGNTIYF
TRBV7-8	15	CASSSAGGPGDTQYF
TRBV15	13	CATRTGTDTEQYF
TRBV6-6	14	CASSSDRGIQPQHF
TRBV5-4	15	CASSSGTRGTGELFF
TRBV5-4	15	CASSLVPRANYGYTF
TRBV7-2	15	CASSLGSQKHNEQFF
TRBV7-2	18	CASSFRGSGLAGGPEQFF
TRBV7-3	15	CASSLGTSGANVLTF
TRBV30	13	CAWSGSSRAGYTF
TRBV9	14	CASSVRGGRNEQFF
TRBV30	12	CAWSVLAGGRFF
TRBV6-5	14	CASSLREGRNEQFF
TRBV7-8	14	CASSLDRGIAEAFF
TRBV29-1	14	CSVGRLAGDYEQYF
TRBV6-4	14	CASSLRTGENEQFF
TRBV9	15	CASSVGAGPTGELFF
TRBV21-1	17	CASSKWPTSGIRETQYF
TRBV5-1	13	CASSWRQGDGYTF
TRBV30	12	CAWSDQGGEQFF
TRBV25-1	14	CASSVQGLNTEAFF
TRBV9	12	CASSGTRDEQFF
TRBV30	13	CAWSDRAGDGYTF